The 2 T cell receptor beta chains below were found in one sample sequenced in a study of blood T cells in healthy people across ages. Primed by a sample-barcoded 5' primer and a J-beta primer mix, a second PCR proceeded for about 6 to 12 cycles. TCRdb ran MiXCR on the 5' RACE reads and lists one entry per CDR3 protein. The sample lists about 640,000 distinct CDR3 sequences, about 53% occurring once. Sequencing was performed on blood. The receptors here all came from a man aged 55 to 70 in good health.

Here the CDR3 reads CASSCQWCVGHNTDTQYF. The CDR3 DNA sequence: TGTGCCAGCAGTTGCCAGTGGTGCGTCGGCCACAACACAGATACGCAGTATTTT. This chain uses TRBV6-7 with TRBJ2-3, with no clear D. TRBV6-7 carries the ORF label, with uncertain function. This CDR3 is built from 18 residues. Trimming took 4 bases from V and 2 from J, leaving 22 bases between them.

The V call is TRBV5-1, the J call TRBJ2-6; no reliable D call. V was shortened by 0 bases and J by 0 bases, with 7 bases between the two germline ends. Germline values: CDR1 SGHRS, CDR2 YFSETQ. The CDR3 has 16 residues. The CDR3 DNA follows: TGCGCCAGCAGCTTGGACCCGAACTCTGGGGCCAACGTCCTGACTTTC. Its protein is CASSLDPNSGANVLTF.